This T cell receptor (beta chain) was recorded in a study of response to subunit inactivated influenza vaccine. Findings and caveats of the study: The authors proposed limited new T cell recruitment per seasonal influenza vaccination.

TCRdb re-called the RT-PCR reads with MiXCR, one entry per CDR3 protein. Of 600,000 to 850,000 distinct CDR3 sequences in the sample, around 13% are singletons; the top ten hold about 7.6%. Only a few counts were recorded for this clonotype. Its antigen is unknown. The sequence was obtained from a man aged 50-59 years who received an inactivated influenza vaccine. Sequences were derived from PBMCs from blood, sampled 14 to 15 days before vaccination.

The CDR3 loop is CASRSDRHYGYTF. The CDR3 DNA follows: TGTGCCAGCAGGTCTGACAGGCACTATGGCTACACCTTC. The chain uses TRBV7-9 and TRBJ1-2, with a tentative D call TRBD1 (6 bases). Looked up from germline, CDR1 is SEHNR and CDR2 is FQNEAQ (reference sequence). Trimming took 6 bases from V and 3 from J, leaving 11 bases between them. This CDR3 comprises 13 residues.